One and the same sample provided the 27 T cell receptor beta chains below, sequenced in a study of shared clonotypes between healthy human individuals. Profiled with immunoSEQ multiplex PCR; TCRdb holds only in-frame clones, not every one. This sample has about 1 million clones, with 65% to 80% found just once. Sequences were obtained from memory CD4+ T cells sorted from blood. Subset of the sample: CD45RA-negative fraction. These receptors originate from a man aged 18 to 35 in good health.

In the case of this clone: This CDR3 is also generated by other DNA sequences in the sample. CDR3 nucleotides: TGCGCCAGCAGCTTGGCAGGTCTCTCTGGAAACACCATATATTTT. Its protein product is CASSLAGLSGNTIYF. The chain couples TRBV5-1 to TRBJ1-3; D is unclear. Germline loops: CDR1 SGHRS, CDR2 YFSETQ. V dropped 0 bases and J dropped 0 bases, with 7 bases sitting between them. CDR3 size: 15 residues.

This clone occurred once. V and J are TRBV6-1 and TRBJ2-3; D is perhaps TRBD1 (6 bases). This CDR3 region has 13 residues. With 3 bases removed from V and 7 bases from J, the gap between germline ends came to 11 bases. Germline assignment: CDR1 MNHNS and CDR2 SASEGT. The CDR3 DNA is TGTGCCAGCAGTGAGATACAGGGTAATACGCAGTATTTT. Encoded protein: CASSEIQGNTQYF.

This chain links TRBV27 with TRBJ1-1, with 7 bases matching TRBD1. From germline, CDR1 is MNHEY and CDR2 SMNVEV (reference sequence). V gave up 4 bases and J gave up 0 bases; unmatched junction bases: 2. The CDR3 runs 14 residues. CDR3 sequence: CASSWGQLNTEAFF. The CDR3 DNA follows: TGTGCCAGCAGTTGGGGACAGTTGAACACTGAAGCTTTCTTT.

J is TRBJ2-7 and V is TRBV27, with D maybe TRBD1 (7 bases). This CDR3 is built from 14 residues. V was trimmed by 2 bases and J by 5 bases, leaving 13 bases between them. The V gene's germline CDR1 is MNHEY and CDR2 SMNVEV (reference sequence). CDR3 DNA sequence: TGTGCCAGCAGTTTAGGCAGGGGGAGGAACGAGCAGTACTTC. The encoded protein is CASSLGRGRNEQYF.

The chain is built from TRBV18 and TRBJ2-3; TRBD1 aligns across 10 bases. V lost 6 bases, J lost 5 bases, and 8 bases stayed unmatched. The CDR3 runs 15 residues. CDR1 is KGHSH and CDR2 is LQKENI in the germline V gene. The CDR3 coding sequence is TGTGCCAGCTCCCCTGGGACAGGGGACAGAGATACGCAGTATTTT. Protein: CASSPGTGDRDTQYF. Together with reference TRBV18 and TRBJ2-3, the CDR3 gives the full variable domain: NAGVMQNPRHLVRRRGQEARLRCSPMKGHSHVYWYRQLPEEGLKFMVYLQKENIIDESGMPKERFSAEFPKEGPSILRIQQVVRGDSAAYFCASSPGTGDRDTQYFGPGTRLTVL.

A few counts support this clone. This chain links TRBV7-3 with TRBJ1-1; D unresolved. V lost 5 bases and J 6 bases, leaving 13 bases between the germline ends. Germline CDR1 reads SGHTA; CDR2 reads FQGTGA. The CDR3 contains 13 residues. The CDR3 nucleotides read TGTGCCAGCAGCCGTGTAGGAGTGGCTGAAGCTTTCTTT. Translation: CASSRVGVAEAFF.

The chain couples TRBV5-1 to TRBJ2-7; the D call may be TRBD1 or TRBD2 (5 bases each). Per germline, CDR1 SGHRS and CDR2 YFSETQ. Trimming removed 5 bases from V and 6 bases from J, with 18 bases in between. The CDR3 consists of 14 residues. The DNA of the CDR3 is TGCGCCAGCAGTTTCACCGGGCCGGGGACCGAGCAGTACTTC. It specifies CASSFTGPGTEQYF.

The rearrangement joins TRBV18 to TRBJ2-7; D is tentatively TRBD1 or TRBD2 (6 bases each). Looked up from germline, CDR1 is KGHSH and CDR2 is LQKENI. Trimming took 3 bases from V and 5 from J, leaving 26 bases between them. CDR3 length: 18 residues. The CDR3 loop reads CASSPTDWGRDTDHEQYF. CDR3 DNA: TGTGCCAGCTCACCGACGGACTGGGGGCGGGACACGGACCACGAGCAGTACTTC.

V usage is TRBV18 and J usage is TRBJ2-3, with 13 bases matching TRBD2. Germline trimming cut 4 bases from V and 5 bases from J; bases unmatched to any gene: 6. Germline V gene sequence: CDR1 KGHSH, CDR2 LQKENI. The CDR3 runs to 16 residues. CDR3 bases: TGTGCCAGCTCACTGAGACTAGCGGGAGGCCAAGATACGCAGTATTTT. Residues: CASSLRLAGGQDTQYF.

The V call is TRBV7-9, the J call TRBJ2-1; 13 bases align to TRBD2. The CDR3 length is 19 residues. The germline V gene has CDR1 SEHNR and CDR2 FQNEAQ (reference sequence). V lost 1 base and J lost 3; bases outside the gene matches: 9. The CDR3 DNA reads as TGTGCCAGCAGCTTAGTCGGGCAGACTAGCGGGGGGATCTACAATGAGCAGTTCTTC. Translated: CASSLVGQTSGGIYNEQFF.

This clone has at least ten counts. This rearrangement joins TRBV4-2 to TRBJ2-1; TRBD2 might be the D (6 bases). The CDR3 contains 15 residues. Looked up from germline, CDR1 is LGHNA and CDR2 is YNFKEQ. V was shortened by 5 bases and J by 3 bases, with 14 bases between the two germline ends. CDR3 nucleotide sequence: TGTGCCAGCAGCGTGGACGGGAGAATCTACAATGAGCAGTTCTTC. This sequence encodes CASSVDGRIYNEQFF.

The V gene is TRBV27, the J gene TRBJ2-6, with 10 bases aligning to TRBD1. The CDR3 runs 16 residues. V shed 10 bases and J 0 bases; nucleotides not matched to a gene: 6. The germline V gene has CDR1 MNHEY and CDR2 SMNVEV (reference sequence). As DNA, the CDR3 is TGTGCCACCCGGGGACAGGGGATCTCTGGGGCCAACGTCCTGACTTTC. Its protein product is CATRGQGISGANVLTF.

The chain links TRBV28 to TRBJ2-6; maybe TRBD1 (6 bases). Germline-derived CDR1 and CDR2 are MDHEN and SYDVKM. V gave up 5 bases and J gave up 0 bases, with 11 bases separating them. There are 16 residues in the CDR3. The CDR3 coding sequence is TGTGCCAGCAGTGATACAGGGTCCTCTGGGGCCAACGTCCTGACTTTC. It specifies CASSDTGSSGANVLTF.

This clone came up many times. The V and J genes are TRBV5-4 and TRBJ2-1, with 14 bases fitting TRBD2. This CDR3 spans 18 amino acids. The trim removed 4 bases at V and 7 bases at J, leaving 13 bases unmatched. Germline CDR1 reads SGHNT; CDR2 reads YYREEE (reference sequence). The CDR3 DNA reads TGTGCCAGCAGCCAACTCCGTGCGGGACTAGCGGGAGATAATGAGCAGTTCTTC. Translation: CASSQLRAGLAGDNEQFF.

The rearrangement joins TRBV30 to TRBJ1-2; the match to TRBD1 covers 9 bases. Germline CDR1 GTSNPN, CDR2 SVGIG (reference sequence). The J segment lost 8 bases and the V segment lost 2 bases, leaving 9 bases of the junction unmatched. The CDR3 is made up of 14 amino acids. The CDR3 DNA is TGTGCCTGGAGTCTCTTGGACAGGGGAGGGGGCTACACCTTC. Amino acids: CAWSLLDRGGGYTF. The variable domain in full, with the rest retrieved from reference TRBV30 and TRBJ1-2, is SQTIHQWPATLVQPVGSPLSLECTVEGTSNPNLYWYRQAAGRGLQLLFYSVGIGQISSEVPQNLSASRPQDRQFILSSKKLLLSDSGFYLCAWSLLDRGGGYTFGSGTRLTVV.

This clone was seen more than once but under ten times. This rearrangement joins TRBV27 to TRBJ1-5, with a possible D match to TRBD1 (5 bases). The V gene's germline CDR1 is MNHEY and CDR2 SMNVEV (reference sequence). The V and J ends lost 3 bases and 7 bases respectively, with 10 bases between them. The CDR3 consists of 13 residues. CDR3 nucleotides: TGTGCCAGCAGTTTTGATGGGGCCCAGCCCCAGCATTTT. This encodes CASSFDGAQPQHF.

The chain employs TRBV6-5 and TRBJ1-1, with 11 bases aligning to TRBD1. The trim removed 1 base at V and 10 bases at J, leaving 5 bases unmatched. The germline V gene has CDR1 MNHEY and CDR2 SVGAGI. The CDR3 is made up of 14 amino acids. The CDR3 DNA is TGTGCCAGCAGTTACTTCGGACAGGGGGCGCGAGCTTTCTTT. It specifies CASSYFGQGARAFF.

The chain is built from TRBV13 and TRBJ1-2; TRBD1 aligns across 10 bases. CDR3 length: 15 amino acids. The V and J ends lost 5 bases and 3 bases, in that order; junction bases with no gene match: 6. Germline loops: CDR1 PRHDT, CDR2 FYEKMQ (reference sequence). CDR3 nucleotides: TGTGCCAGCAGCCCCCGGACAGGGGGTCACTATGGCTACACCTTC. Translation gives CASSPRTGGHYGYTF.

The rearrangement links TRBV7-2 to TRBJ2-7, with D possibly being TRBD1 (6 bases). This CDR3 comprises 16 residues. Germline V lookup: CDR1 SGHTA, CDR2 FQGNSA. V lost 1 base to trimming and J lost 2 bases, with 15 bases between them. This CDR3 is CASSLDTGFGAYEQYF. Written as DNA, the CDR3 is TGTGCCAGCAGCTTAGATACAGGGTTCGGGGCCTACGAGCAGTACTTC.

J is TRBJ2-7 and V is TRBV19; TRBD1 is a possible D gene (5 bases). Germline CDR1 reads LNHDA; CDR2 reads SQIVND (reference sequence). V lost 6 bases, J lost 1 base, and 10 bases lay in between. The CDR3 runs to 13 residues. The CDR3 nucleotides read TGTGCCAGTAGGGTCCAGGGATCCTACGAGCAGTACTTC. The encoded protein is CASRVQGSYEQYF.

This clone came up a few times. The chain couples TRBV11-2 to TRBJ1-1; D remains unclear. The CDR3 runs to 13 residues. Germline loops: CDR1 SGHAT, CDR2 FQNNGV. The V gene lost 6 bases and the J gene lost 0 bases, with 8 bases spanning the gap. This CDR3 reads CASRLTMNTEAFF. CDR3 coding DNA: TGTGCCAGCAGACTGACCATGAACACTGAAGCTTTCTTT.

The rearrangement links TRBV5-1 to TRBJ2-3, with a weak D call TRBD2 (6 bases). V lost 0 bases and J lost 1, with 12 bases in between. CDR1 and CDR2 from the germline V gene are SGHRS and YFSETQ. The CDR3 has 16 amino acids. CDR3 in DNA: TGCGCCAGCAGCTTGGACCCGGGGACTGGCACAGATACGCAGTATTTT. This encodes CASSLDPGTGTDTQYF.

The chain carries TRBV2 and TRBJ1-4; D possibly corresponds to TRBD1 (5 bases). Trimming took 8 bases from V and 3 from J, leaving 13 bases between them. CDR1 and CDR2 (germline): SNHLY, FYNNEI. The CDR3 totals 14 residues. This CDR3 is CASGRGLANEKLFF. The CDR3 DNA reads as TGTGCCAGCGGGAGGGGCCTGGCTAATGAAAAACTGTTTTTT.

The chain carries TRBV10-2 and TRBJ2-1, with 12 bases fitting TRBD2. V lost 6 bases and J lost 11; bases outside the gene matches: 11. This CDR3 region has 15 residues. Germline values: CDR1 WSHSY, CDR2 SAAADI. The CDR3 sequence: CASSLPTSGGKKQFF. The CDR3 region has the DNA TGCGCCAGCAGCTTACCGACTAGCGGGGGAAAGAAGCAGTTCTTC.

Only a few counts were recorded for this clone. The gene calls are TRBV19 and TRBJ1-1; D remains ambiguous. Germline CDR1 is LNHDA and CDR2 is SQIVND (reference sequence). The CDR3 spans 13 residues. The V and J ends lost 7 bases and 4 bases respectively, with 13 bases between them. The CDR3 DNA reads as TGTGCCAGTACTTTCCGGAAGATCACTGAAGCTTTCTTT. Amino acids: CASTFRKITEAFF.

V is TRBV30 and J is TRBJ2-2; D tentatively reads TRBD1 or TRBD2 (5 bases each). Germline V gene data show CDR1 as GTSNPN and CDR2 as SVGIG (reference sequence). CDR3 length equals 14 residues. Trimming took 3 bases from V and 1 from J, leaving 9 bases between them. The CDR3 reads CAWRRGMNTGELFF. The CDR3 DNA sequence: TGTGCCTGGAGGAGGGGAATGAACACCGGGGAGCTGTTTTTT. The whole variable domain, filled in from reference TRBV30 and TRBJ2-2, reads SQTIHQWPATLVQPVGSPLSLECTVEGTSNPNLYWYRQAAGRGLQLLFYSVGIGQISSEVPQNLSASRPQDRQFILSSKKLLLSDSGFYLCAWRRGMNTGELFFGEGSRLTVL.

This rearrangement joins TRBV19 to TRBJ2-5; 7 bases match TRBD2. Germline CDR1 is LNHDA and CDR2 is SQIVND (reference sequence). The CDR3 extends over 17 amino acids. V was pared by 5 bases and J by 4 bases, with 16 bases of the junction left unmatched. The CDR3 sequence is CASSPGGKSVLRETQYF. As DNA, the CDR3 is TGTGCCAGTAGTCCGGGGGGAAAGTCCGTATTGCGAGAGACCCAGTACTTC.